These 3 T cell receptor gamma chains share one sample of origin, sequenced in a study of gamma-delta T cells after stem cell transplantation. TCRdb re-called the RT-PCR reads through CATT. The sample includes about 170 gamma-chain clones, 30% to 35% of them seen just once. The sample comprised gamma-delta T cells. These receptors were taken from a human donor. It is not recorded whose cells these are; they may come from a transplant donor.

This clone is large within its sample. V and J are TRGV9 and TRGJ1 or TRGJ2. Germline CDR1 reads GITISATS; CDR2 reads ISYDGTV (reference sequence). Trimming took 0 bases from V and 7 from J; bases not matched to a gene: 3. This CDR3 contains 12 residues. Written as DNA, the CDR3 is TGTGCCTTGTGGGAGGTGCGGTATAAGAAACTCTTT. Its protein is CALWEVRYKKLF.

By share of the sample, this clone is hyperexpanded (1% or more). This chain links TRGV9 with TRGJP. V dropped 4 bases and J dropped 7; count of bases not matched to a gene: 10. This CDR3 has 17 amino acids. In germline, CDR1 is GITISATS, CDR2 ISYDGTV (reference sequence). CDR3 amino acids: CALWEANVELGKKIKVF. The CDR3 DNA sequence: TGTGCCTTGTGGGAAGCGAACGTGGAGTTGGGCAAAAAAATCAAGGTATTT.

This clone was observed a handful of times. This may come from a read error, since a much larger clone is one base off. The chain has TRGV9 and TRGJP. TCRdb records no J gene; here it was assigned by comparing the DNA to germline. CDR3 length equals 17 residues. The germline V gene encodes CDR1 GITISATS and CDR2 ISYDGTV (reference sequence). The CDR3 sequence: CALWEVHLELGKKNKVF. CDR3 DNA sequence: TGTGCCTTGTGGGAGGTGCACCTTGAGTTGGGCAAAAAAAACAAGGTATTT.